The 27 T cell receptor beta chains given below trace back to one sample, sequenced in a study of Graves' ophthalmopathy and Graves' hyperthyroidism. RNA transcripts yielded amplified TCR beta CDR3 regions. After a first-round RT-PCR with HTBI primers, a second-round multiplex PCR was run. TCRdb recomputed calls from the multiplex PCR reads with MiXCR, one row per CDR3 protein. Of about 700,000 distinct CDR3 sequences detected, approximately 39% appear once; the ten largest clones hold more than 3%. Sequenced input: peripheral blood. The receptors shown here come from an adult man with Graves' ophthalmopathy.

The J gene is TRBJ1-4, the V gene TRBV9; D remains ambiguous. The germline V gene has CDR1 SGDLS and CDR2 YYNGEE. The CDR3 has 13 residues. V lost 2 bases to trimming and J lost 8 bases, with 10 bases between them. The CDR3 DNA reads as TGTGCCAGCAGCGTGGGGTCAGGCGAAAAACTGTTTTTT. This sequence encodes CASSVGSGEKLFF.

This clonotype was seen at least ten times. V and J are TRBV7-8 and TRBJ1-5; D remains ambiguous. V was cut by 1 base and J by 2 bases, with 15 bases left in between. This CDR3 has 17 amino acids. Germline lookup yields CDR1 SGHVS and CDR2 FQNEAQ. Here the CDR3 reads CASSLGVTPTGNQPQHF. CDR3 coding DNA: TGTGCCAGCAGCTTAGGTGTCACGCCTACGGGCAATCAGCCCCAGCATTTT.

V gene TRBV10-3 combines with J gene TRBJ2-3; no reliable D call. The V gene's germline CDR1 is ENHRY and CDR2 SYGVKD. The ends were cut back, 2 bases at V and 6 bases at J, with 18 bases in the middle. The CDR3 has 16 residues. As DNA, the CDR3 is TGTGCCATCAGTGAGGCGGCTACTTCCGCCCAGGATACGCAGTATTTT. Translated, it gives CAISEAATSAQDTQYF.

This clonotype was observed at least ten times. The J gene is TRBJ1-5, the V gene TRBV7-2; no firm D call. The CDR3 is 15 residues long. V lost 3 bases, J lost 1 base, and 10 bases lay in between. Per the germline V gene, CDR1 is SGHTA and CDR2 is FQGNSA. In DNA, the CDR3 is TGTGCCAGCAGCTTTGGGGTCTGGAGCAATCAGCCCCAGCATTTT. Its protein is CASSFGVWSNQPQHF.

The chain combines TRBV24-1 with TRBJ1-2; a possible D gene is TRBD1 (6 bases). V was cut by 4 bases and J by 3 bases, with 14 bases left in between. The CDR3 consists of 15 residues. In germline, CDR1 is KGHDR, CDR2 SFDVKD. In DNA form, the CDR3 reads TGTGCCACCAGTGAATCAGGGGAGGAGTACTATGGCTACACCTTC. Its protein is CATSESGEEYYGYTF.

This clonotype occurred many times. V is TRBV6-1 and J is TRBJ2-7; 9 bases map to TRBD2. V dropped 5 bases and J dropped 4; count of bases not matched to a gene: 9. Germline V lookup: CDR1 MNHNS, CDR2 SASEGT. This CDR3 has 15 residues. The CDR3 DNA reads TGTGCCAGCAGTCCACGGACTAGCGAGGGTTACGAGCAGTACTTC. The encoded protein is CASSPRTSEGYEQYF.

The genes are TRBV7-9 and TRBJ2-3, with a weak D call TRBD1 (5 bases). Germline loops: CDR1 SEHNR, CDR2 FQNEAQ (reference sequence). Trimming took 2 bases from V and 6 from J, leaving 18 bases between them. This CDR3 is 16 amino acids long. In nucleotides, the CDR3 is TGTGCCAGCAGCTTATCCCCGACAGCTGCTGGTGATACGCAGTATTTT. Protein sequence: CASSLSPTAAGDTQYF. Combining the CDR3 with reference TRBV7-9 and TRBJ2-3 gives the whole variable domain DTGVSQNPRHKITKRGQNVTFRCDPISEHNRLYWYRQTLGQGPEFLTYFQNEAQLEKSRLLSDRFSAERPKGSFSTLEIQRTEQGDSAMYLCASSLSPTAAGDTQYFGPGTRLTVL.

This clonotype has a count of ten or more. The chain combines TRBV10-2 with TRBJ2-5; 7 nucleotides agree with TRBD1. V lost 4 bases and J lost 4; bases outside the gene matches: 6. Germline V gene sequence: CDR1 WSHSY, CDR2 SAAADI. The CDR3 length is 14 residues. CDR3 nucleotides: TGCGCCAGCAGTGTTGACAGGGTAGGAGAGACCCAGTACTTC. It translates to CASSVDRVGETQYF.

The V gene is TRBV9, the J gene TRBJ1-1; D uncertain. Germline V gives CDR1 SGDLS, CDR2 YYNGEE. The CDR3 runs 13 residues. The ends were cut back, 1 base at V and 1 base at J, with 5 bases in the middle. The CDR3 spells CASSVYGNTEAFF. The DNA of the CDR3 is TGTGCCAGCAGCGTATACGGGAACACTGAAGCTTTCTTT.

V usage is TRBV5-1 and J usage is TRBJ2-2; 10 bases align to TRBD1. The ends lost 5 bases at V and 5 bases at J; junction bases unmatched: 6. The CDR3 consists of 15 residues. Germline V lookup: CDR1 SGHRS, CDR2 YFSETQ. CDR3 sequence: CASSTGQGGTGELFF. DNA of the CDR3: TGCGCCAGCAGTACAGGACAGGGGGGAACCGGGGAGCTGTTTTTT.

The J gene is TRBJ1-2, the V gene TRBV4-2; D gene unclear. The germline CDR1 and CDR2 sequences are LGHNA and YNFKEQ. CDR3 length equals 13 residues. V dropped 3 bases and J dropped 5 bases, with 10 bases sitting between them. For the CDR3, the DNA is TGTGCCAGCAGCCAGGGGTCGAGATATGGCTACACCTTC. It codes for CASSQGSRYGYTF.

This clonotype was picked up one time. The chain is built from TRBV11-2 and TRBJ2-2, with 10 positions matching TRBD2. The germline V gene has CDR1 SGHAT and CDR2 FQNNGV. The CDR3 covers 17 residues. Trimming took 4 bases from V and 3 from J; bases not matched to a gene: 8. The CDR3 here is CASSSQGLAGDTGELFF. The CDR3, as DNA: TGTGCCAGCAGCTCCCAGGGGCTAGCGGGGGACACCGGGGAGCTGTTTTTT.

V and J are TRBV29-1 and TRBJ1-1; possible D gene TRBD1, 5 bases. This CDR3 has 15 residues. CDR1 is SQVTM and CDR2 is ANQGSEA in the germline V gene. V was pared by 8 bases and J by 2 bases, with 21 bases between. The chain's CDR3 is CSQIGVRGPNTEAFF. The CDR3 coding sequence is TGCAGCCAAATTGGAGTGCGGGGCCCAAACACTGAAGCTTTCTTT.

This clonotype has only one observation. V is TRBV19 and J is TRBJ1-5; D is perhaps TRBD1 (5 bases). Between the trimmed V and J ends, which lost 4 bases and 11 bases, there was a span of 18 bases. This CDR3 spans 14 amino acids. Germline V gene sequence: CDR1 LNHDA, CDR2 SQIVND (reference sequence). The CDR3 region is CASSTVGGEETQHF. CDR3 DNA sequence: TGTGCCAGTAGTACTGTGGGGGGAGAAGAGACCCAGCATTTT.

V and J are TRBV29-1 and TRBJ1-1; a weak D match, TRBD1 (6 bases). Deletions cut 7 bases from V and 4 bases from J, with 22 bases between. The germline gives CDR1 SQVTM, CDR2 ANQGSEA. The CDR3 length is 15 residues. CDR3 in amino acids: CSASRGFVESTEAFF. The CDR3, as DNA: TGCAGCGCTAGCAGGGGTTTTGTCGAGAGCACTGAAGCTTTCTTT. The variable domain in full, with the rest retrieved from reference TRBV29-1 and TRBJ1-1, is SAVISQKPSRDICQRGTSLTIQCQVDSQVTMMFWYRQQPGQSLTLIATANQGSEATYESGFVIDKFPISRPNLTFSTLTVSNMSPEDSSIYLCSASRGFVESTEAFFGQGTRLTVV.

V gene TRBV4-3 combines with J gene TRBJ2-5; 8 bases align to TRBD2. J was trimmed by 4 bases and V by 1 base; bases with no gene match: 8. Germline values: CDR1 LGHNA, CDR2 YSLEER. There are 16 residues in the CDR3. CDR3 protein: CASSQGRGAALETQYF. CDR3 nucleotide sequence: TGCGCCAGCAGCCAAGGGCGGGGGGCCGCACTAGAGACCCAGTACTTC.

This clonotype was observed many times. J is TRBJ2-5 and V is TRBV24-1, with D tentatively TRBD1 or TRBD2 (6 bases each). This CDR3 is 15 amino acids long. Per the germline V gene, CDR1 is KGHDR and CDR2 is SFDVKD. Trimming pared 5 bases from V and 2 bases from J, leaving 14 bases between. For the CDR3, the DNA is TGTGCCACCAGTGGTACCCGGGGGCCACAAGAGACCCAGTACTTC. Its translation: CATSGTRGPQETQYF.

The rearrangement links TRBV29-1 to TRBJ2-6; D is ambiguous. CDR3 length equals 15 residues. V was trimmed by 7 bases and J by 4 bases, leaving 17 bases between them. The germline CDR1 and CDR2 sequences are SQVTM and ANQGSEA. The CDR3 DNA follows: TGCAGCGGGTTATATCACCCTCTGGGGGCCAACGTCCTGACTTTC. Translation: CSGLYHPLGANVLTF.

This clonotype was seen ten or more times. The chain employs TRBV9 and TRBJ1-2, with TRBD1 as a possible D gene (5 bases). Germline V gives CDR1 SGDLS, CDR2 YYNGEE. The CDR3 has 13 amino acids. Deletions cut 4 bases from V and 0 bases from J, with 7 bases between. The CDR3 DNA follows: TGTGCCAGCAGCCCGACAGCTAACTATGGCTACACCTTC. Amino acid sequence: CASSPTANYGYTF.

The gene calls are TRBV20-1 and TRBJ1-2; D is unclear. CDR1 and CDR2 (germline): DFQATT, SNEGSKA (reference sequence). The CDR3 has 12 amino acids. The V end was cut by 3 bases, the J end by 6 bases, with 11 bases between. CDR3: CSARPGDHGYTF. The CDR3 DNA reads as TGCAGTGCTAGGCCGGGTGACCATGGCTACACCTTC.

V and J are TRBV5-1 and TRBJ2-5; D unresolved. The CDR3 loop spans 14 amino acids. V was shortened by 4 bases and J by 0 bases, with 10 bases between the two germline ends. Germline CDR1 SGHRS, CDR2 YFSETQ. CDR3 sequence reads: CASSADTDQETQYF. The DNA for the CDR3 is TGCGCCAGCAGCGCAGACACAGACCAAGAGACCCAGTACTTC.

The V gene is TRBV29-1, the J gene TRBJ2-7, with D possibly TRBD1 on 6 matching bases. The V gene lost 4 bases and the J gene lost 7 bases, with 17 bases spanning the gap. This CDR3 spans 13 amino acids. Germline V gives CDR1 SQVTM, CDR2 ANQGSEA. CDR3 sequence (DNA): TGCAGCGTTGTTGGGTTTCAGGGGAAGGAGCAGTACTTC. It yields the protein CSVVGFQGKEQYF.

J is TRBJ2-2 and V is TRBV5-1; TRBD1 matches at 7 bases. V shed 4 bases and J 4 bases; nucleotides not matched to a gene: 4. Germline V gives CDR1 SGHRS, CDR2 YFSETQ. The CDR3 runs 14 residues. This CDR3 reads CASSRGQSTGELFF. The CDR3 nucleotides are TGCGCCAGCAGCAGGGGACAGAGCACCGGGGAGCTGTTTTTT.

The chain recombines TRBV25-1 with TRBJ2-5; the D is unclear. In germline, CDR1 is MGHDK, CDR2 SYGVNS. V shed 1 base and J shed 5 bases, with 14 bases lying between them. This CDR3 is 15 amino acids long. The CDR3 region is CASSEWGGRRETQYF. The CDR3 nucleotides are TGTGCCAGCAGTGAATGGGGTGGCCGACGGGAGACCCAGTACTTC.

As for this clonotype: A read error may account for a junction end that differs from germline. Written as DNA, the CDR3 is TGCGCCAGCAGCCGGGGGGAGAACACCGGGGAGCTGTTTTTT. This translates into CASSRGENTGELFF. V and J are TRBV7-9 and TRBJ2-2; 7 nucleotides agree with TRBD2. Germline values: CDR1 SEHNR, CDR2 FQNEAQ (reference sequence). This CDR3 contains 14 residues.

Many counts were recorded for this clonotype. This chain uses TRBV2 with TRBJ1-5; the D gene is possibly TRBD1 (5 bases). V lost 3 bases, J lost 5 bases, and 14 bases lay in between. Germline V gene data show CDR1 as SNHLY and CDR2 as FYNNEI. This CDR3 has 15 amino acids. The chain's CDR3 is CASSERAGPHQPQHF. The CDR3 DNA is TGTGCCAGCAGTGAGAGAGCGGGACCGCATCAGCCCCAGCATTTT. Supplemented by reference TRBV2 and TRBJ1-5, the full variable domain reads EPEVTQTPSHQVTQMGQEVILRCVPISNHLYFYWYRQILGQKVEFLVSFYNNEISEKSEIFDDQFSVERPDGSNFTLKIRSTKLEDSAMYFCASSERAGPHQPQHFGDGTRLSIL.

The chain is built from TRBV4-1 and TRBJ2-5, with 8 bases identical to TRBD1. The CDR3 runs to 15 residues. Per germline, CDR1 MGHRA and CDR2 YSYEKL. J was trimmed by 5 bases and V by 5 bases; bases with no gene match: 10. CDR3 coding DNA: TGCGCCAGCAGCTGGAGGACAGGGCAGGGGGAGACCCAGTACTTC. This encodes CASSWRTGQGETQYF.